This T cell receptor beta chain was recorded in a study of shared clonotypes between healthy human individuals. Assay: immunoSEQ multiplex PCR; the TCRdb copy retains only in-frame clones and omits some. Of roughly 450,000 clones listed, 70% to 80% are singletons. Adult Caucasians living in Nashville, Tennessee made up all of the donors. Germline trimming cut 1 base from V and 2 bases from J; bases unmatched to any gene: 3. CDR1 and CDR2 from the germline V gene are SGHVS and FNYEAQ. The CDR3 totals 16 residues. Sequencing was carried out using PBMCs. The V gene is TRBV7-6, the J gene TRBJ2-7, with TRBD2 identical over 12 bases. The clonotype comes from a woman in her thirties or forties in good health. Some clones in this sample may be carry-over from other donors' samples. In nucleotides, the CDR3 is TGTGCCAGCAGCTTAGGACTAGCGGGGGCGGCCTACGAGCAGTACTTC. Residues: CASSLGLAGAAYEQYF.